The rows below give T cell receptor beta chains drawn from one sample of a study of shared clonotypes between healthy human individuals. The table came from immunoSEQ multiplex PCR; TCRdb's copy has only in-frame clones and leaves some out. The table records roughly 220,000 clones, approximately 65% of them present only once. Sample: memory CD4+ T cells sorted from blood. Source of these receptors: a man aged 30 to 39 in good health. Each CDR3 is given with its conserved first and last residue. Each record gives: V gene, D gene, clone size, J gene, CDR3 DNA, CDR3 protein. The D gene is left open where the match is weak. Where a row states a size, it is once, few, many or the class of an expanded clone; other rows omit it.

v_gene: TRBV28; d_gene: TRBD2; abundance: few; j_gene: TRBJ2-5; CDR3nt: TGTGCCAGCAGTTTGGTGGCTAGCGGGGGTGAGACCCAGTACTTC; CDR3aa: CASSLVASGGETQYF
v_gene: TRBV2; d_gene: TRBD2; abundance: few; j_gene: TRBJ2-1; CDR3nt: TGTGCCAGCAGTGTGTTAGCGGGAGAGTTCTTC; CDR3aa: CASSVLAGEFF
v_gene: TRBV2; d_gene: .; abundance: .; j_gene: TRBJ2-6; CDR3nt: TGTGCCAGCAGTTTAACAACGGGGGCCAACGTCCTGACTTTC; CDR3aa: CASSLTTGANVLTF
v_gene: TRBV6-1; d_gene: TRBD1; abundance: once; j_gene: TRBJ1-2; CDR3nt: TGTGCCAGCAGTGAGACTTTGACAGGGGGCGTAGCCGGGGGCACCCGAGGCTACACCTTC; CDR3aa: CASSETLTGGVAGGTRGYTF
v_gene: TRBV2; d_gene: .; abundance: .; j_gene: TRBJ1-5; CDR3nt: TGTGCCAGCAAGGGGGTGCAGAAGAATCAGCCCCAGCATTTT; CDR3aa: CASKGVQKNQPQHF
v_gene: TRBV6-6; d_gene: TRBD1; abundance: .; j_gene: TRBJ2-1; CDR3nt: TGTGCCAGCAGTTTGACAGGGGCTGGCTACAATGAGCAGTTCTTC; CDR3aa: CASSLTGAGYNEQFF
v_gene: TRBV9; d_gene: .; abundance: .; j_gene: TRBJ2-1; CDR3nt: TGTGCCAGCAGCGTAGTTTGGACAACGTCCTACAATGAGCAGTTCTTC; CDR3aa: CASSVVWTTSYNEQFF
v_gene: TRBV27; d_gene: TRBD1; abundance: few; j_gene: TRBJ2-2; CDR3nt: TGTGCCTCACACAGGGGCGGGGAGCTGTTTTTT; CDR3aa: CASHRGGELFF
v_gene: TRBV2; d_gene: TRBD1; abundance: .; j_gene: TRBJ1-2; CDR3nt: TGTGCCAGCAGGGGATCAGGGGGGGCTTATGGCTACACCTTC; CDR3aa: CASRGSGGAYGYTF
v_gene: TRBV2; d_gene: TRBD2; abundance: .; j_gene: TRBJ2-7; CDR3nt: TGTGCCAGCAGCCCACGAGGTGCTAGCGGGAGGCCCAGCTCCTACGAGCAGTACTTC; CDR3aa: CASSPRGASGRPSSYEQYF
v_gene: TRBV19; d_gene: .; abundance: few; j_gene: TRBJ2-2; CDR3nt: TGTGCCAGTTTTAACTCAGGGAGACTATGGAGCACCGGGGAGCTGTTTTTT; CDR3aa: CASFNSGRLWSTGELFF
v_gene: TRBV7-9; d_gene: TRBD2; abundance: .; j_gene: TRBJ2-1; CDR3nt: TGTGCCAGCAGCTTAAGTCTAGCGGGGACCTACAATGAGCAGTTCTTC; CDR3aa: CASSLSLAGTYNEQFF
v_gene: TRBV7-8; d_gene: TRBD2; abundance: few; j_gene: TRBJ2-7; CDR3nt: TGTGCCAGCAGCTATTCAAGGCGGGAGAGTTCCTACGAGCAGTACTTC; CDR3aa: CASSYSRRESSYEQYF
v_gene: TRBV5-4; d_gene: TRBD2; abundance: .; j_gene: TRBJ2-7; CDR3nt: TGTGCCAGCAGCCTAAGTGAGCGGGAAGCACGATACGAGCAGTACTTC; CDR3aa: CASSLSEREARYEQYF
v_gene: TRBV6-1; d_gene: .; abundance: few; j_gene: TRBJ2-7; CDR3nt: TGTGCCAGCAGGGAGGACGCGAGGCAGTACTTC; CDR3aa: CASREDARQYF
v_gene: TRBV9; d_gene: TRBD1; abundance: .; j_gene: TRBJ2-5; CDR3nt: TGTGCCAGCAGCGTAGGGACAGGGGGTATCGAGACCCAGTACTTC; CDR3aa: CASSVGTGGIETQYF
v_gene: TRBV2; d_gene: TRBD1; abundance: few; j_gene: TRBJ1-1; CDR3nt: TGTGCCAGCACTTGGGGGACAGACACTGAAGCTTTCTTT; CDR3aa: CASTWGTDTEAFF
v_gene: TRBV5-6; d_gene: .; abundance: .; j_gene: TRBJ2-7; CDR3nt: TGTGCCAGCAGCTTCAGAGATCGTTGGGGCGAGCAGTACTTC; CDR3aa: CASSFRDRWGEQYF
v_gene: TRBV28; d_gene: .; abundance: .; j_gene: TRBJ1-5; CDR3nt: TGTGCCAGCAATGACCATCAGGGGAATGGCAATCAGCCCCAGCATTTT; CDR3aa: CASNDHQGNGNQPQHF
v_gene: TRBV7-9; d_gene: .; abundance: .; j_gene: TRBJ2-1; CDR3nt: TGTGCCAGCAGCGCATCGGGAGATTACCATGAGCAGTTCTTC; CDR3aa: CASSASGDYHEQFF
v_gene: TRBV28; d_gene: .; abundance: once; j_gene: TRBJ2-7; CDR3nt: TGTGCCAGCAAAGGTGGGACCTACCCCTACGAGCAGTACTTC; CDR3aa: CASKGGTYPYEQYF
v_gene: TRBV7-2; d_gene: .; abundance: once; j_gene: TRBJ2-7; CDR3nt: TGTGCCAGCAGCTTAGCGGCGATCTACGAGCAGTACTTC; CDR3aa: CASSLAAIYEQYF